This TCR beta chain was sequenced during a study of tumor-infiltrating lymphocytes in primary liver carcinoma. For the study at large: By surgical resection, the patients were treated for their primary liver carcinoma.

This clonotype showed up many times. Starting material of roughly 550 ng total RNA yielded TCR beta cDNA via a constant-region primer. Construction of TCR beta libraries relied on three successive nested multiplex PCR rounds employing slightly modified ARM-PCR. The first two PCR rounds used TRBV1-TRBV30 primers with a Cbeta primer, roughly 10 cycles each. Using its own MiXCR run on the multiplex PCR reads, TCRdb lists one record per CDR3 protein. The sample consists of fewer than 350,000 distinct CDR3 sequences, 65% of them appearing once. CDR3 length: 14 amino acids. J lost 5 bases, V lost 3 bases, and 4 bases had no gene match. Germline DNA was also extracted, and blood RNA was taken from unsorted whole blood.

This receptor was taken from a man aged 35-49 years with primary liver carcinoma and hepatitis B virus infection. The chain employs TRBV12-3 or TRBV12-4 and TRBJ1-5; TRBD1 matches 7 bases. Sequencing was done on a sample of peripheral blood. DNA of the CDR3: TGTGCCAGCAGTTTCGGCACAGGGGATCAGCCCCAGCATTTT. The encoded protein is CASSFGTGDQPQHF.